This T cell receptor (beta chain) was profiled in a study of T cell repertoires in cytomegalovirus infection (dated by TCRdb to between 2018 and 2020). Looking at the study overall: Peptide stimulations targeted recently identified HLA-C-restricted CMV epitopes, whose presentation resists viral immunomodulation, together with well-studied HLA-B-restricted epitopes. Donor HLA type was relevant to the analysis, because carriage of CMV infection together with the matching HLA type was indicated by public TCR beta signatures. General findings and caveats noted by the study authors: The ex vivo response was dominated by HLA-C-restricted CMV-specific TCR beta clonotypes, which also provided the single most frequent clonotype in two of eight donors. Carriers of CMV infection plus the relevant HLA type were discriminated by the cumulative frequency of public TCR beta family members in the study cohort and in an independent roughly 370-donor cohort.

This specimen's treatment or condition label, per the study, means: in vitro stimulation with specific CMV peptide epitopes to enrich CMV-specific T cells. In its sample, this clonotype was seen a few times. Its antigen specificity is not known. No much larger clonotype is one base removed from it; base qualities were not supplied. V sheds 1 base and J sheds 3 bases, leaving 11 bases between their ends. Measured from the cysteine to the phenylalanine, the CDR3 is 14 residues long. Only CDR3 DNA remains: 42 bases, in frame from the first base. The CDR1 and CDR2 encoded by the germline V gene are SGDLS and YYNGEE. Reads for this sample came from an Illumina HiSeq 1500. TCRdb trimmed public reads at Q25 via fastp, called clones via MiXCR and kept in-frame beta chains. Rows merge per CDR3 protein into single entries with the most common DNA and genes. The sample data list approximately 150,000 distinct CDR3 sequences, and less than 25% of these were observed just once. The top ten constitute about 25% of the sample.

Recombination connected TRBV9 to TRBJ2-7; possibly the D gene is TRBD2, per 7 matching bases. Material: CD8+ T cells from cultured PBMCs, obtained from culture after CMV antigen stimulation. The TCR was taken from a human donor in good health (CMV status not recorded). Some clones in this sample may be carry-over from other donors' samples. The CDR3 amino acid sequence is: CASSVWEGGYEQYF. The bases are TGTGCCAGCAGCGTATGGGAGGGGGGCTACGAGCAGTACTTC.